The 28 T cell receptor beta chains in this list originate from one sample, sequenced in a study of OX40 agonist ivuxolimab in advanced cancers. Profiled with immunoSEQ multiplex PCR; TCRdb holds only in-frame clones, not every one. The table lists roughly 70,000 clones, roughly 84% of them singletons, with about 2.1% in the top ten. The sample here was CD4+ or CD8+ T cells sorted from blood, taken in a trial of the OX40 agonist ivuxolimab. Source of these receptors: an adult with an advanced solid tumor such as melanoma, head and neck, liver or kidney cancer.

The chain has TRBV7-3 and TRBJ2-2; the D call may be TRBD1 or TRBD2 (5 bases each). Germline lookup yields CDR1 SGHTA and CDR2 FQGTGA. Trimming cost V 4 bases and J 6 bases, with 15 bases left between them. CDR3 length: 15 residues. The chain's CDR3 is CASSSLGTFAGELFF. The CDR3 DNA is TGTGCCAGCAGCTCCCTGGGGACCTTTGCCGGGGAGCTGTTTTTT.

This clone was detected once. The chain couples TRBV21-1 to TRBJ2-7; TRBD1 is taken as the D call from the table, unchecked against the DNA. TRBV21-1 has pseudogene status. This CDR3 is 13 amino acids long. CDR3 protein: CARGRDRSHEQYF. In DNA, the CDR3 is TGTGCCAGGGGCCGGGACAGGTCCCACGAGCAGTACTTC.

The V call is TRBV7-9, the J call TRBJ1-5; TRBD1 might be the D (6 bases). The germline V gene has CDR1 SEHNR and CDR2 FQNEAQ (reference sequence). This CDR3 has 15 amino acids. V was pared by 5 bases and J by 1 base, with 12 bases between. Here the CDR3 DNA reads TGTGCCAGCAGCCTGAACAGGGTGAGCAATCAGCCCCAGCATTTT. As protein: CASSLNRVSNQPQHF.

The CDR3 DNA reads TGTGCCAGCAGCCCATCGACTAGCGGGGAAGGGGAGACCCAGTACTTC. This gives the protein CASSPSTSGEGETQYF. The chain joins TRBV4-2 to TRBJ2-5, with 11 positions matching TRBD2. CDR3 length equals 16 residues. V shed 4 bases and J 5 bases; nucleotides not matched to a gene: 9. The germline gives CDR1 LGHNA, CDR2 YNFKEQ.

The chain uses TRBV9 and TRBJ2-3; D is undetermined. This CDR3 is 13 amino acids long. Per the germline V gene, CDR1 is SGDLS and CDR2 is YYNGEE. Trimming stripped 0 bases from V and 2 bases from J, with 4 bases between. This CDR3 reads CASSVGYTDTQYF. Here the CDR3 DNA reads TGTGCCAGCAGCGTAGGGTACACAGATACGCAGTATTTT.

V is TRBV19 and J is TRBJ1-6; TRBD1 matches 7 bases. The CDR3 has 17 residues. In germline, CDR1 is LNHDA, CDR2 SQIVND (reference sequence). J gave up 10 bases and V 4 bases, and 16 bases lay outside the gene matches. The CDR3 sequence: CASSKLQGTVAGSPLHF. The CDR3 DNA follows: TGTGCCAGTAGTAAACTACAGGGGACTGTTGCGGGATCACCCCTCCACTTT.

This CDR3 is CASKRSDGNTIYF. As DNA, the CDR3 is TGTGCCTCCAAGAGGTCCGACGGAAACACCATATATTTT. The chain links TRBV19 to TRBJ1-3; D not resolved. Germline-derived CDR1 and CDR2 are LNHDA and SQIVND (reference sequence). V was shortened by 11 bases and J by 4 bases, with 15 bases between the two germline ends. The CDR3 runs 13 residues.

The chain couples TRBV6-1 to TRBJ2-1, with 10 bases that match TRBD1. V trimming: 4 bases; J trimming: 1 base; junction bases outside the gene matches: 7. Germline V lookup: CDR1 MNHNS, CDR2 SASEGT. The CDR3 is 17 amino acids. CDR3 bases: TGTGCCAGCAGTGGGGGAGACAGGGGGCCTTCCTACAATGAGCAGTTCTTC. Translating gives CASSGGDRGPSYNEQFF.

V is TRBV29-1 and J is TRBJ2-7, with TRBD1 identical over 8 bases. The CDR3 is 12 residues long. The V and J ends lost 7 bases and 2 bases, in that order; junction bases with no gene match: 4. CDR1 is SQVTM and CDR2 is ANQGSEA in the germline V gene. Here the CDR3 reads CSGGQGTYEQYF. The CDR3 DNA sequence: TGCAGCGGTGGACAGGGAACCTACGAGCAGTACTTC.

This CDR3 reads CASSGDRLSTDTQYF. CDR3 DNA sequence: TGTGCCAGCAGTGGGGACAGGCTGAGCACAGATACGCAGTATTTT. This chain connects TRBV2 to TRBJ2-3, with 8 bases matching TRBD1. The germline CDR1 and CDR2 sequences are SNHLY and FYNNEI. The junction had 3 bases not matched to a gene; V was cut back by 4 bases and J by 0 bases. The CDR3 runs 15 residues.

This clone was picked up one time. The chain joins TRBV14 to TRBJ1-1; D unresolved. The V end lost 1 base, the J end lost 4 bases, and 4 bases lay between the germline ends. CDR1 and CDR2 (germline): SGHDN, FVKESK. CDR3 size: 12 residues. The CDR3 is CASSQVLTEAFF. CDR3 nucleotides: TGTGCCAGCAGCCAAGTACTCACTGAAGCTTTCTTT.

The rearrangement links TRBV12-5 to TRBJ2-7, with D unclear. The germline V gene has CDR1 LGHNT and CDR2 FRNRAP. The CDR3 spans 14 residues. The V end was cut by 1 base, the J end by 4 bases, with 11 bases between. This CDR3 is CASGLGTGPYEQYF. The DNA for the CDR3 is TGTGCTAGTGGTTTGGGGACCGGGCCGTACGAGCAGTACTTC.

J is TRBJ2-1 and V is TRBV7-3; 9 bases agree with TRBD2. The trim removed 5 bases at V and 8 bases at J, leaving 7 bases unmatched. Germline CDR1 reads SGHTA; CDR2 reads FQGTGA. The CDR3 has 14 residues. The CDR3: CASSQISGRDEQFF. The CDR3 coding sequence is TGTGCCAGCAGCCAAATTAGCGGGAGAGATGAGCAGTTCTTC. The full variable domain, rest sourced from reference TRBV7-3 and TRBJ2-1, is GAGVSQTPSNKVTEKGKYVELRCDPISGHTALYWYRQSLGQGPEFLIYFQGTGAADDSGLPNDRFFAVRPEGSVSTLKIQRTERGDSAVYLCASSQISGRDEQFFGPGTRLTVL.

V gene TRBV5-1 combines with J gene TRBJ2-7, with D unclear. Deletions cut 0 bases from V and 1 base from J, with 8 bases between. Looked up from germline, CDR1 is SGHRS and CDR2 is YFSETQ. The length of the CDR3 is 14 residues. The CDR3 here is CASSLAEFSYEQYF. In DNA form, the CDR3 reads TGCGCCAGCAGCTTGGCGGAGTTTTCCTACGAGCAGTACTTC.

The chain is built from TRBV7-8 and TRBJ2-5; TRBD2 matches 7 bases. V lost 0 bases to trimming and J lost 1 base; unmatched junction nucleotides: 5. The germline CDR1 and CDR2 sequences are SGHVS and FQNEAQ. CDR3 size: 16 residues. The CDR3 bases are TGTGCCAGCAGCTTAGCGCTTGGGGGGGGCCAAGAGACCCAGTACTTC. It specifies CASSLALGGGQETQYF. Supplemented by reference TRBV7-8 and TRBJ2-5, the full variable domain reads GAGVSQSPRYKVAKRGQDVALRCDPISGHVSLFWYQQALGQGPEFLTYFQNEAQLDKSGLPSDRFFAERPEGSVSTLKIQRTQQEDSAVYLCASSLALGGGQETQYFGPGTRLLVL.

The gene calls are TRBV6-5 and TRBJ1-1, with 9 bases matching TRBD1. Per germline, CDR1 MNHEY and CDR2 SVGAGI. The CDR3 is made up of 15 amino acids. J gave up 0 bases and V 6 bases, and 5 bases lay outside the gene matches. The CDR3 spells CASSHRGLMNTEAFF. The CDR3 coding sequence is TGTGCCAGCAGCCACAGGGGGCTAATGAACACTGAAGCTTTCTTT.

The rearrangement uses TRBV19 and TRBJ1-5; D might be TRBD1 (5 bases). V was pared by 11 bases and J by 3 bases, with 14 bases between. The CDR3 is made up of 13 amino acids. Looked up from germline, CDR1 is LNHDA and CDR2 is SQIVND (reference sequence). In DNA form, the CDR3 reads TGTGCCTCTTCACGAGGGACCAATCAGCCCCAGCATTTT. Protein product: CASSRGTNQPQHF.

This chain joins TRBV5-6 and TRBJ1-4; D is ambiguous. V lost 2 bases and J lost 5, with 16 bases in between. This CDR3 is built from 16 residues. The germline CDR1 and CDR2 sequences are SGHDT and YYEEEE. The CDR3 region has the DNA TGTGCCAGCAGCTTTAAAACTATCTCGGGGAATGAAAAACTGTTTTTT. It specifies CASSFKTISGNEKLFF.

This rearrangement joins TRBV5-1 to TRBJ1-6; D not certain. Germline V gene lookup returns CDR1 SGHRS and CDR2 YFSETQ. The germline V and J ends were trimmed by 0 bases and 8 bases, with 15 bases remaining between them. The CDR3 loop spans 16 amino acids. CDR3 protein: CASSLVGTPADSPLHF. CDR3 bases: TGCGCCAGCAGCTTGGTGGGTACCCCGGCGGATTCACCCCTCCACTTT.

Here the CDR3 reads CASSSGLAGGFEQFF. As DNA, the CDR3 is TGTGCCAGCAGCTCCGGACTAGCGGGGGGTTTTGAGCAGTTCTTC. The V call is TRBV7-2, the J call TRBJ2-1; 14 positions agree with TRBD2. With V trimmed by 4 bases and J by 9 bases, 5 bases remained unmatched. Per germline, CDR1 SGHTA and CDR2 FQGNSA. The CDR3 totals 15 residues.

The chain has TRBV7-3 and TRBJ1-2; 8 nucleotides align to TRBD1. Per germline, CDR1 SGHTA and CDR2 FQGTGA. Trimming took 5 bases from V and 7 from J; bases not matched to a gene: 6. The CDR3 sequence is 13 residues long. CDR3 in amino acids: CASSPAGGSGYTF. The CDR3 DNA is TGTGCCAGCAGCCCCGCAGGGGGCTCTGGCTACACCTTC.

The V and J genes are TRBV7-2 and TRBJ1-6, with D unclear. V lost 1 base, J lost 6 bases, and 10 bases lay in between. The CDR3 contains 15 residues. Per germline, CDR1 SGHTA and CDR2 FQGNSA. In DNA, the CDR3 is TGTGCCAGCAGCTTAGGAGGAAGAGGTAATTCACCCCTCCACTTT. Translation: CASSLGGRGNSPLHF.

The chain is built from TRBV18 and TRBJ1-3; 8 bases line up with TRBD1. The CDR3 extends over 15 amino acids. Per germline, CDR1 KGHSH and CDR2 LQKENI. V dropped 4 bases and J dropped 4; count of bases not matched to a gene: 6. The CDR3 sequence: CASSLGTGAGNTIYF. The CDR3 DNA sequence: TGTGCCAGCTCACTCGGGACAGGCGCAGGAAACACCATATATTTT.

In DNA, the CDR3 is TGTGCCAGCAGTCAGACGGGACTTTTGAACACTGAAGCTTTCTTT. This codes for CASSQTGLLNTEAFF. The rearrangement links TRBV11-2 to TRBJ1-1; a weak D match, TRBD1 (5 bases). The V gene lost 6 bases and the J gene lost 0 bases, with 14 bases spanning the gap. CDR1 is SGHAT and CDR2 is FQNNGV in the germline V gene. The CDR3 contains 15 residues.

The chain joins TRBV5-8 to TRBJ2-2, with 8 nucleotides matching TRBD1. The CDR3 sequence is 14 residues long. After removal of 5 bases from V and 6 bases from J, the junction contained 6 bases not matched to a gene. CDR1 is SGHTS and CDR2 is YDEGEE in the germline V gene. The CDR3 region has the DNA TGTGCCAGCAGGAGAGACAGGGGTTCCGGGGAGCTGTTTTTT. As protein: CASRRDRGSGELFF.

J is TRBJ1-1 and V is TRBV28; D gene uncertain. The CDR3 has 13 amino acids. Germline V gene data show CDR1 as MDHEN and CDR2 as SYDVKM. Trimming took 2 bases from V and 4 from J, leaving 8 bases between them. The CDR3 DNA follows: TGTGCCAGCAGTTTAAGAGTGGGCACTGAAGCTTTCTTT. The encoded protein is CASSLRVGTEAFF.

The sample holds a few counts of this clone. J is TRBJ2-3 and V is TRBV29-1; TRBD2 matches 10 bases. The V and J ends lost 4 bases and 5 bases, in that order; junction bases with no gene match: 0. CDR3 size: 12 residues. The germline CDR1 and CDR2 sequences are SQVTM and ANQGSEA. The CDR3 is CSVGTSGDTQYF. For the CDR3, the DNA is TGCAGCGTTGGGACTAGCGGAGATACGCAGTATTTT.

With regard to this clone: In the same sample, other DNA sequences code for this CDR3. This sequence joins TRBV5-1 and TRBJ2-3; 7 bases are a match to TRBD2. Germline V gene sequence: CDR1 SGHRS, CDR2 YFSETQ. Trimming cost V 3 bases and J 0 bases; bases outside gene matches: 7. The CDR3 loop spans 16 amino acids. Here the CDR3 reads CASSSTSGASTDTQYF. As DNA, the CDR3 is TGCGCCAGCAGCTCGACAAGCGGGGCTAGCACAGATACGCAGTATTTT.